Following are 17 T cell receptor beta chains from one sample sequenced in a study of T cell responses to AZD1222 COVID-19 vaccine. TCRdb's copy holds only in-frame clones and misses some; the assay was immunoSEQ multiplex PCR. The table includes fewer than 150,000 clones, approximately 90% detected once. The sample was peripheral blood, taken 28 days after the second AZD1222 dose. Receptor source: an adult who received the AZD1222 COVID-19 vaccine.

The V call is TRBV5-6, the J call TRBJ2-3; the D gene is possibly TRBD1 (6 bases). The CDR3 is made up of 15 amino acids. CDR1 and CDR2 (germline): SGHDT, YYEEEE. With 4 bases removed from V and 3 bases from J, the gap between germline ends came to 15 bases. The CDR3 sequence: CASSHREMVTDTQYF. The DNA for the CDR3 is TGTGCCAGCAGCCACAGGGAGATGGTAACAGATACGCAGTATTTT.

The V gene is TRBV18, the J gene TRBJ2-7, with TRBD2 matching 11 bases. Trimming took 1 base from V and 0 from J; bases not matched to a gene: 2. The CDR3 runs 16 residues. Looked up from germline, CDR1 is KGHSH and CDR2 is LQKENI. This CDR3 is CASSPRTSGGSYEQYF. CDR3 bases: TGTGCCAGCTCACCACGAACTAGCGGGGGCTCCTACGAGCAGTACTTC.

The genes are TRBV28 and TRBJ1-5; 7 nucleotides agree with TRBD1. After removal of 7 bases from V and 2 bases from J, the junction contained 5 bases not matched to a gene. CDR1 MDHEN and CDR2 SYDVKM come from the germline V gene. CDR3 length: 14 residues. CDR3 in DNA: TGTGCCAGCAAGACAGGGACGGGCAATCAGCCCCAGCATTTT. Residues: CASKTGTGNQPQHF.

This clone was seen more than once but under ten times. This chain links TRBV2 with TRBJ2-1; D may correspond to TRBD1 or TRBD2 (5 bases each). Germline V gene lookup returns CDR1 SNHLY and CDR2 FYNNEI. CDR3 length: 15 residues. V was cut by 1 base and J by 0 bases, with 7 bases left in between. The CDR3 here is CASSEGGFSYNEQFF. CDR3 in DNA: TGTGCCAGCAGTGAAGGGGGGTTCTCCTACAATGAGCAGTTCTTC. The full variable domain, rest sourced from reference TRBV2 and TRBJ2-1, is EPEVTQTPSHQVTQMGQEVILRCVPISNHLYFYWYRQILGQKVEFLVSFYNNEISEKSEIFDDQFSVERPDGSNFTLKIRSTKLEDSAMYFCASSEGGFSYNEQFFGPGTRLTVL.

This sequence joins TRBV10-3 and TRBJ2-1, with 14 bases aligning to TRBD2. V lost 8 bases, J lost 5 bases, and 5 bases stayed unmatched. Germline V gives CDR1 ENHRY, CDR2 SYGVKD. This CDR3 has 15 amino acids. In nucleotides, the CDR3 is TGTGCCATCGGGGGACTAGCGGGAGACCACAATGAGCAGTTCTTC. Translating it yields CAIGGLAGDHNEQFF.

This clone was observed a handful of times. This chain links TRBV10-3 with TRBJ2-5, with 13 bases that match TRBD2. The V segment lost 0 bases and the J segment 7 bases; nucleotides outside the gene matches: 8. This CDR3 is 17 amino acids long. CDR1 is ENHRY, CDR2 SYGVKD, per germline. CDR3 in DNA: TGTGCCATCAGTGAGTCCGCCGGGACTAGCGGGGTCGGGACCCAGTACTTC. Protein: CAISESAGTSGVGTQYF.

This clone was detected only once. The chain carries TRBV28 and TRBJ2-5, with 14 bases matching TRBD2. This CDR3 comprises 17 residues. With 3 bases clipped from V and 4 bases from J, the junction kept 7 bases outside the gene matches. In germline, CDR1 is MDHEN, CDR2 SYDVKM. The CDR3 spells CASSFLGLAGGRETQYF. The CDR3 nucleotides are TGTGCCAGCAGTTTCCTTGGACTAGCGGGAGGCAGAGAGACCCAGTACTTC. The full variable domain, its missing parts supplied by reference TRBV28 and TRBJ2-5, is DVKVTQSSRYLVKRTGEKVFLECVQDMDHENMFWYRQDPGLGLRLIYFSYDVKMKEKGDIPEGYSVSREKKERFSLILESASTNQTSMYLCASSFLGLAGGRETQYFGPGTRLLVL.

The V and J genes are TRBV7-6 and TRBJ2-7; TRBD2 is a possible D gene (6 bases). Germline CDR1 reads SGHVS; CDR2 reads FNYEAQ. The V gene lost 4 bases and the J gene lost 2 bases, with 21 bases spanning the gap. The CDR3 covers 17 residues. CDR3 sequence: CASSSAPWRGNTYEQYF. CDR3 coding DNA: TGTGCCAGCAGCTCGGCCCCTTGGCGCGGGAATACCTACGAGCAGTACTTC.

The chain couples TRBV4-1 to TRBJ2-5; possible D gene TRBD1, 6 bases. Trimming removed 5 bases from V and 1 base from J, with 11 bases in between. The CDR3 covers 14 residues. The germline V gene has CDR1 MGHRA and CDR2 YSYEKL. The chain's CDR3 is CASSRQVRQETQYF. CDR3 DNA: TGCGCCAGCAGCAGACAGGTTCGCCAAGAGACCCAGTACTTC.

The chain employs TRBV5-6 and TRBJ1-6; D unclear. CDR3 length equals 15 residues. Per germline, CDR1 SGHDT and CDR2 YYEEEE. V lost 5 bases, J lost 3 bases, and 12 bases lay in between. The CDR3 loop is CASRSETDYNSPLHF. CDR3 bases: TGTGCCAGCAGATCCGAAACGGACTATAATTCACCCCTCCACTTT.

This rearrangement joins TRBV9 to TRBJ2-7; possible D gene TRBD2, 5 bases. CDR1 and CDR2 from the germline V gene are SGDLS and YYNGEE. The V gene lost 2 bases and the J gene lost 3 bases, with 12 bases spanning the gap. There are 14 residues in the CDR3. The CDR3 DNA follows: TGTGCCAGCAGCGTGGGTGACTACTACTACGAGCAGTACTTC. This codes for CASSVGDYYYEQYF.

This chain connects TRBV7-9 to TRBJ1-2, with D possibly TRBD1 on 6 matching bases. The CDR3 is 15 residues long. Germline V gene data show CDR1 as SEHNR and CDR2 as FQNEAQ (reference sequence). The V gene lost 5 bases and the J gene lost 2 bases, with 15 bases spanning the gap. The CDR3 DNA reads as TGTGCCAGCAGCCTGGAGCCCGGGGGCAACTATGGCTACACCTTC. Translated: CASSLEPGGNYGYTF.

The count of this clone is one. V and J are TRBV7-2 and TRBJ2-5; a possible D gene is TRBD2 (5 bases). This CDR3 contains 14 residues. V gave up 4 bases and J gave up 5 bases, with 14 bases separating them. The germline V gene encodes CDR1 SGHTA and CDR2 FQGNSA. CDR3 sequence reads: CASSSNFRGETQYF. CDR3 in DNA: TGTGCCAGCAGCTCCAATTTCCGAGGGGAGACCCAGTACTTC.

This sequence joins TRBV30 and TRBJ1-2; D is undetermined. Per germline, CDR1 GTSNPN and CDR2 SVGIG (reference sequence). V dropped 5 bases and J dropped 4 bases, with 26 bases sitting between them. The CDR3 covers 17 residues. This CDR3 reads CAWDTIGESLGIYGYTF. DNA for the CDR3: TGTGCCTGGGACACGATCGGGGAGTCTTTGGGAATCTATGGCTACACCTTC.

The genes are TRBV5-1 and TRBJ1-1; D is unresolved. Trimming took off 0 bases at V and 0 bases at J, with 6 bases between the two ends. This CDR3 comprises 14 residues. Germline assignment: CDR1 SGHRS and CDR2 YFSETQ. Written as DNA, the CDR3 is TGCGCCAGCAGCTTGGGACCGATGAACACTGAAGCTTTCTTT. Translated, it gives CASSLGPMNTEAFF.

The chain carries TRBV28 and TRBJ2-7; 7 nucleotides agree with TRBD1. From germline, CDR1 is MDHEN and CDR2 SYDVKM. This CDR3 comprises 14 residues. V lost 3 bases and J lost 0; bases outside the gene matches: 2. The CDR3 DNA sequence: TGTGCCAGCAGTTTTTGGGACAGCTCCTACGAGCAGTACTTC. It codes for CASSFWDSSYEQYF.

The CDR3 here is CASSLAGYGYTF. In DNA, the CDR3 is TGTGCCAGCAGTTTGGCGGGCTATGGCTACACCTTC. The chain uses TRBV12-3 or TRBV12-4 and TRBJ1-2; no reliable D call. The CDR3 is 12 amino acids. V lost 3 bases to trimming and J lost 4 bases, with 6 bases between them.